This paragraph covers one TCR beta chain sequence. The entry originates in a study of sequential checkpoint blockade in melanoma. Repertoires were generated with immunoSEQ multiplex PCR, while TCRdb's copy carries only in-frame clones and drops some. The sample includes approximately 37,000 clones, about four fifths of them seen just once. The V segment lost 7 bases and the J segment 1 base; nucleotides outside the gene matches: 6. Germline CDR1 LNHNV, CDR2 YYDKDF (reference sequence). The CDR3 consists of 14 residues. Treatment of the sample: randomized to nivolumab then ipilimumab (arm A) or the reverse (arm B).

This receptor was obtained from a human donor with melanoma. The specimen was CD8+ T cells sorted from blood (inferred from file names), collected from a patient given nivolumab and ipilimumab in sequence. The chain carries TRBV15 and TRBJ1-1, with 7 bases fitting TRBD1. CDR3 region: CATNNRGENTEAFF. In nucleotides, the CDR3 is TGTGCCACCAATAACAGGGGAGAGAACACTGAAGCTTTCTTT.